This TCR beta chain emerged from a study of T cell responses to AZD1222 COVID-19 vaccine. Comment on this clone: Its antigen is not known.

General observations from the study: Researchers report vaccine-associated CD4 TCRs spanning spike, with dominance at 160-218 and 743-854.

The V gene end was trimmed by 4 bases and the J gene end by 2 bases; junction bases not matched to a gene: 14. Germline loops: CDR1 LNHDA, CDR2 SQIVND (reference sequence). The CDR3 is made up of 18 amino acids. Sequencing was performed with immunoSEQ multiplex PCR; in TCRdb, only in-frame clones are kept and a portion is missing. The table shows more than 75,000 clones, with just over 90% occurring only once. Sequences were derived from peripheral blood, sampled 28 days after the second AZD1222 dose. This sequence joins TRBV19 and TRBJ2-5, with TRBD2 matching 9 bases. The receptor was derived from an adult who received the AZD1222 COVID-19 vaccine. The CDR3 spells CASSTEGLAGFRQETQYF. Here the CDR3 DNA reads TGTGCCAGTAGTACGGAGGGGCTAGCGGGGTTCAGGCAAGAGACCCAGTACTTC.